What follows is one T cell receptor beta chain and its context. What it recognizes is unknown. This entry is derived from a study of CD8 T cells in ankylosing spondylitis. 5'-RACE, quantitative and with molecular barcodes, yielded the TCR beta libraries. Using its own MiXCR run on the 5' RACE reads, TCRdb lists one record per CDR3 protein. The sample consists of a few hundred thousand distinct CDR3 sequences, approximately 8.2% of them appearing once. Germline CDR1 is MNHEY and CDR2 is SMNVEV (reference sequence). V lost 6 bases to trimming and J lost 1 base; unmatched junction nucleotides: 8. The CDR3 totals 16 residues. Study-wide points: Made up of under 10 highly homologous variants, a TCR beta motif appeared characteristic of ankylosing spondylitis blood. Both synovial fluid and blood in reactive arthritis had previously been reported to carry some motif variants. Disease-linked clones proved CD8+ and comparatively uncommon in peripheral blood. Enrichment of disease-linked clones was reportedly significant in matched ankylosing spondylitis synovial fluid.

Sequenced material: blood, either unsorted or a sorted T cell fraction (not recorded which). The chain carries TRBV27 and TRBJ2-7; 11 nucleotides line up with TRBD2. The source is a male donor with ankylosing spondylitis. CDR3 loop: CASRPRGLAASYEQYF. CDR3 sequence (DNA): TGTGCCAGCAGACCCAGGGGACTAGCGGCTTCCTACGAGCAGTACTTC.